The 7 T cell receptor beta chains presented below share a single source sample, sequenced in a study of T-cell reconstitution after alpha-beta-depleted transplantation in children. Researchers prepared the TCRbeta library using unique molecular identifiers, the study reports. TCRdb ran MiXCR on the PCR reads and lists one entry per CDR3 protein. The sample carries 200,000 to 250,000 distinct CDR3 sequences, roughly 11% recorded once. Sequencing used PBMCs, obtained before TCRalphabeta/CD19-depleted stem cell transplant. These receptors were obtained from a child under two years old with acute myeloid leukemia, due to receive a stem cell transplant.

This clonotype appeared a few times. J is TRBJ2-1 and V is TRBV10-3; D gene uncertain. Germline CDR1 ENHRY, CDR2 SYGVKD. Trimming removed 10 bases from V and 10 bases from J, with 14 bases in between. The CDR3 covers 11 residues. The CDR3 DNA is TGTGCCACCAGAGTTCTAGGGGAGCAGTTCTTC. Protein sequence: CATRVLGEQFF.

This clonotype appeared many times. The chain uses TRBV7-9 and TRBJ2-7, with TRBD2 matching over 7 bases. Losses at the gene ends were 3 bases for V and 3 bases for J; bases not matched to a gene: 5. CDR1 and CDR2 (germline): SEHNR, FQNEAQ (reference sequence). There are 14 residues in the CDR3. The CDR3 DNA reads TGTGCCAGCAGCTTTACTAGCGCGGGCTACGAGCAGTACTTC. Its protein product is CASSFTSAGYEQYF.

At least ten counts were recorded for this clonotype. The chain uses TRBV20-1 and TRBJ2-3; 8 bases are shared with TRBD2. Per the germline V gene, CDR1 is DFQATT and CDR2 is SNEGSKA (reference sequence). V lost 6 bases to trimming and J lost 5 bases; unmatched junction nucleotides: 7. CDR3 length: 13 amino acids. The CDR3 loop reads CSAPGSGEDTQYF. CDR3 bases: TGCAGTGCCCCGGGTAGCGGGGAAGATACGCAGTATTTT.

This clonotype was picked up many times. This chain uses TRBV9 with TRBJ2-4; D is ambiguous. This CDR3 is 14 amino acids long. V was cut by 0 bases and J by 9 bases, with 13 bases left in between. The germline V gene has CDR1 SGDLS and CDR2 YYNGEE. CDR3 bases: TGTGCCAGCAGCGTAGGGTACTTCAATAGCATTCAGTACTTC. Protein product: CASSVGYFNSIQYF.

The sample holds a few counts of this clonotype. This chain connects TRBV28 to TRBJ2-3, with D uncertain. V shed 7 bases and J shed 0 bases, with 11 bases lying between them. CDR3 size: 14 residues. The germline gives CDR1 MDHEN, CDR2 SYDVKM. The CDR3 reads CASTRAGSTDTQYF. DNA of the CDR3: TGTGCCAGCACAAGGGCAGGTAGCACAGATACGCAGTATTTT.

This clonotype was detected ten times or more. The chain uses TRBV5-1 and TRBJ2-2; 7 bases map to TRBD1. Germline CDR1 is SGHRS and CDR2 is YFSETQ. The CDR3 totals 15 residues. J lost 4 bases, V lost 5 bases, and 8 bases had no gene match. For the CDR3, the DNA is TGCGCCAGCAGGACCGGGACAGAGACCACCGGGGAGCTGTTTTTT. Its translation: CASRTGTETTGELFF.

This clonotype was observed at least ten times. The rearrangement uses TRBV5-1 and TRBJ2-7, with D possibly being TRBD1 (5 bases). The germline V gene has CDR1 SGHRS and CDR2 YFSETQ. This CDR3 comprises 14 residues. Between the trimmed V and J ends, which lost 4 bases and 3 bases, there was a span of 14 bases. DNA for the CDR3: TGCGCCAGCAGCGGCGGAGACAGCCTCTACGAGCAGTACTTC. Amino acid sequence: CASSGGDSLYEQYF.